Below, 10 T cell receptor beta chains from the same sample are listed, as sequenced in a study of blood T cell repertoires in COVID-19. Sequencing was performed with immunoSEQ multiplex PCR; in TCRdb, only in-frame clones are kept and a portion is missing. The data contain hundreds of thousands of clones, roughly nine tenths of them seen just once; the ten biggest clones take up approximately 3.3%. Sequencing used PBMCs or T cells enriched from blood (not recorded which). The source of these receptors is a woman aged 50 to 60 in a cohort exposed to, infected with or recovered from COVID-19 (not recorded which).

J is TRBJ2-7 and V is TRBV3-1 (or the pseudogene TRBV3-2), with TRBD2 matching 8 bases. The trim removed 1 base at V and 4 bases at J, leaving 3 bases unmatched. CDR1 is LGHDT, CDR2 YNNKEL, per germline (reference sequence). This CDR3 spans 14 amino acids. The CDR3 sequence: CASSQGTSSYEQYF. CDR3 bases: TGTGCCAGCAGCCAAGGGACTAGCTCATACGAGCAGTACTTC.

The chain employs TRBV6-5 and TRBJ1-2; no reliable D call. The CDR3 is 13 amino acids. Germline V gene data show CDR1 as MNHEY and CDR2 as SVGAGI. V was clipped by 0 bases and J by 8 bases, with 10 bases between them. The DNA for the CDR3 is TGTGCCAGCAGTTACTCCAACTCCCGGGGCTACACCTTC. It specifies CASSYSNSRGYTF.

The chain is built from TRBV12-3 or TRBV12-4 and TRBJ1-6; D is possibly TRBD1 (5 bases). The length of the CDR3 is 12 residues. V gave up 2 bases and J gave up 11 bases, with 7 bases separating them. Here the CDR3 reads CASSLRGAPLHF. In nucleotides, the CDR3 is TGTGCCAGCAGTTTAAGGGGTGCACCCCTCCACTTT.

The CDR3, as DNA: TGCGCCAGCAGCCTTGGAACGGGGGGCCCGACAGATACGCAGTATTTT. Translating gives CASSLGTGGPTDTQYF. The chain links TRBV5-1 to TRBJ2-3, with D possibly matching TRBD2 (7 bases). The germline V and J ends were trimmed by 4 bases and 3 bases, with 18 bases remaining between them. Germline assignment: CDR1 SGHRS and CDR2 YFSETQ. The CDR3 loop spans 16 amino acids.

The V call is TRBV10-3, the J call TRBJ1-6, with TRBD1 identical over 8 bases. Trimming cost V 3 bases and J 9 bases; bases outside gene matches: 22. The CDR3 is 20 amino acids. Germline CDR1 reads ENHRY; CDR2 reads SYGVKD. As DNA, the CDR3 is TGTGCCATCAGTGAACGAGATTTGCAGGGGGCGCTTCCCCTCGGTTCACCCCTCCACTTT. As protein: CAISERDLQGALPLGSPLHF.

This clone was seen once. In nucleotides, the CDR3 is TGCGCCAGCAGCCAAGAAGGAGGGCAACATAGCTACACCTTC. Protein sequence: CASSQEGGQHSYTF. The V gene is TRBV4-3, the J gene TRBJ1-2; no definite D call. The CDR3 totals 14 residues. V was trimmed by 0 bases and J by 9 bases, leaving 14 bases between them. Germline assignment: CDR1 LGHNA and CDR2 YSLEER.

As to this clone: The sample contains more than one DNA sequence encoding this CDR3. The V and J genes are TRBV5-4 and TRBJ1-1; 9 nucleotides align to TRBD1. CDR1 SGHNT and CDR2 YYREEE come from the germline V gene (reference sequence). Trimming cost V 4 bases and J 4 bases; bases outside gene matches: 2. The CDR3 is 13 amino acids. The CDR3 DNA sequence: TGTGCCAGCAGCCTGACAGGGGGCACTGAAGCTTTCTTT. Amino acid sequence: CASSLTGGTEAFF.

This chain links TRBV5-1 with TRBJ1-1, with a possible D match to TRBD1 (5 bases). Germline V gene data show CDR1 as SGHRS and CDR2 as YFSETQ. Deletions cut 4 bases from V and 5 bases from J, with 18 bases between. The CDR3 is 15 residues long. The DNA of the CDR3 is TGCGCCAGCAGCGGGAACACAGGTATGGGGACTGAAGCTTTCTTT. Amino acids: CASSGNTGMGTEAFF.

The rearrangement joins TRBV10-3 to TRBJ1-2, with D tentatively TRBD1 (6 bases). Germline V gene data show CDR1 as ENHRY and CDR2 as SYGVKD. The CDR3 spans 14 residues. Trimming took 4 bases from V and 6 from J, leaving 15 bases between them. CDR3 sequence: CAISGAGALDGYTF. The CDR3 nucleotides are TGTGCCATCAGTGGGGCGGGGGCATTGGATGGCTACACCTTC.

This sequence joins TRBV7-2 and TRBJ2-3; TRBD1 aligns across 12 bases. J was trimmed by 5 bases and V by 3 bases; bases with no gene match: 12. Germline CDR1 SGHTA, CDR2 FQGNSA. The CDR3 has 18 amino acids. CDR3 bases: TGTGCCAGCAGCTTCGCCCCGGGACAGGGGGCGAATGGAGATACGCAGTATTTT. It specifies CASSFAPGQGANGDTQYF.